The present entry profiles one T cell receptor (beta chain) with its context. In assigning cohorts, the study relied on participant-reported clinical history. No more than 2 weeks before study entry, exposed participants had met a case of COVID-19. Data came from immunoSEQ multiplex PCR; TCRdb stores just in-frame clones and leaves some out. This repertoire shows about 300,000 clones, around 85% found once; its top ten account for around 2%. These data come from a study of blood T cell repertoires in COVID-19. The germline V gene has CDR1 MNHEY and CDR2 SMNVEV (reference sequence). V lost 5 bases and J lost 6; bases outside the gene matches: 10. CDR3 length: 15 residues.

Sequencing was performed on PBMCs or T cells enriched from blood (not recorded which). This TCR derives from a woman in her 30s who had been exposed to COVID-19. This chain links TRBV27 with TRBJ1-1, with 9 positions matching TRBD1. In nucleotides, the CDR3 is TGTGCCAGCAGTCTCACAGGGGGCCGAGGGGCTGAAGCTTTCTTT. This translates into CASSLTGGRGAEAFF.